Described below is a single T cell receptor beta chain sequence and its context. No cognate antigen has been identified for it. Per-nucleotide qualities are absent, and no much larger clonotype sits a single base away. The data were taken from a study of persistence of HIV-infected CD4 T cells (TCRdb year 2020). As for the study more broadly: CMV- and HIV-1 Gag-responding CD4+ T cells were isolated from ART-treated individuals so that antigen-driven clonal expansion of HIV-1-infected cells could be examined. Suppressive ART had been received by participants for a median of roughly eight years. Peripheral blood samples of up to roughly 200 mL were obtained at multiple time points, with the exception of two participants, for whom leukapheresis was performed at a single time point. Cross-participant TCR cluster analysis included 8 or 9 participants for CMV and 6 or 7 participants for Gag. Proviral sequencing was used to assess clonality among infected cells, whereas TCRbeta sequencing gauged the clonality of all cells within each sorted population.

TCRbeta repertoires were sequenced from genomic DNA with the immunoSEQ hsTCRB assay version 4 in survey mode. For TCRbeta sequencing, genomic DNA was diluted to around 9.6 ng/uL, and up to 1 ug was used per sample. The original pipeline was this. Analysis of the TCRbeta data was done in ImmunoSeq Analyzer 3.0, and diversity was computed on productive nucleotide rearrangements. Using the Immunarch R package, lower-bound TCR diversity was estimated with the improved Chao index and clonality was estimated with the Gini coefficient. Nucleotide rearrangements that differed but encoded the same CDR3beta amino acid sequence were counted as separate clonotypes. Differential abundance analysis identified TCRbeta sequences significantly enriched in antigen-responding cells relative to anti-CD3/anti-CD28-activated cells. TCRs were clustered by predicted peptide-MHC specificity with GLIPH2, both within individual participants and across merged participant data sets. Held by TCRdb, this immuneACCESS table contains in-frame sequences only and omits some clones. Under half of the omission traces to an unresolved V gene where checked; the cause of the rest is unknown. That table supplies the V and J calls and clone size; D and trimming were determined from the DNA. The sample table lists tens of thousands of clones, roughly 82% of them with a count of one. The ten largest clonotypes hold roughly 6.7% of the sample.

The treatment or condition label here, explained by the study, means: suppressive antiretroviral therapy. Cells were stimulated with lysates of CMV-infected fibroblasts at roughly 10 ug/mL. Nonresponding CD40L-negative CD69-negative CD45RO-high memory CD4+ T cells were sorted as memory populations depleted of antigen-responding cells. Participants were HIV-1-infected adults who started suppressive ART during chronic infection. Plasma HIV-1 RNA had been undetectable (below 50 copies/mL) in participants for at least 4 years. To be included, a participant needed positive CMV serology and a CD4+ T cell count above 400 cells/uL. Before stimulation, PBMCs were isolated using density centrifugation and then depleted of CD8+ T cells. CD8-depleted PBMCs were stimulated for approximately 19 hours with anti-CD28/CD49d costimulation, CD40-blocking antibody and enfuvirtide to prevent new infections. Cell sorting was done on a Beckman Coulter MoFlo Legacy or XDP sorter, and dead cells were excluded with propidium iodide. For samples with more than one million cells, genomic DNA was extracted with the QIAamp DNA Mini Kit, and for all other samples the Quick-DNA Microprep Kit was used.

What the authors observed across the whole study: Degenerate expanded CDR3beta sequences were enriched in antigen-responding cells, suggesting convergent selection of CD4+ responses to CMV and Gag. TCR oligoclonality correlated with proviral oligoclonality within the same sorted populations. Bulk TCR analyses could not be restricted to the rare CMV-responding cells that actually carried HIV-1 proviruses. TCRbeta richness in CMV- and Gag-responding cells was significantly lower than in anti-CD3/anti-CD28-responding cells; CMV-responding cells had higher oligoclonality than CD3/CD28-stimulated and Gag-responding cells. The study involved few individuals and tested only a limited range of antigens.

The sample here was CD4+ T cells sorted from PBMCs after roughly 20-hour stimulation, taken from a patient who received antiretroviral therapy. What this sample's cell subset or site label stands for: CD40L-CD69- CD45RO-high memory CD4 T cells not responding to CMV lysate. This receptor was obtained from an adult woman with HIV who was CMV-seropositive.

The encoded CDR3 is CASSHSETQYF. The DNA sequence reads TGTGCCAGCAGCCACTCCGAGACCCAGTACTTC. The V gene is TRBV6-6 and the J gene is TRBJ2-5; no D gene call is confident. CDR1 and CDR2 are drawn from the germline V gene (reference sequence): MNHNY, SVGAGI. V loses 6 bases of germline sequence and J loses 5 bases, and the interval between the two ends is 7 bases. Spanning cysteine to phenylalanine, the CDR3 consists of 11 amino acids. Only CDR3 DNA remains: 33 bases, in frame from the first base.